The rows below give T cell receptor beta chains drawn from one sample of a study of PD-L1 blockade in urothelial cancer. Libraries were prepared by immunoSEQ multiplex PCR; TCRdb keeps only in-frame clonotypes and omits some of them. Of approximately 51,000 clones listed, around 85% are singletons. This sample comprised PBMCs, obtained around atezolizumab (anti-PD-L1) treatment. The receptors come from a man in his sixties with urothelial cancer. CDR3s include the opening cysteine and the closing phenylalanine or tryptophan. The D gene is left open where the match is weak. For some rows the clone size is stated as once, few or many, or as a class when expanded; others skip it.

d_call	clone_size	v_call	j_call	cdr3_aa	cdr3_nt
.	.	TRBV7-9	TRBJ2-6	CASSIPYSGANVLTF	TGTGCCAGCAGCATTCCGTACTCTGGGGCCAACGTCCTGACTTTC
TRBD1	.	TRBV4-3	TRBJ1-2	CASSHSRTGGGYTF	TGCGCCAGCAGCCATTCCCGGACAGGCGGGGGCTACACCTTC
.	.	TRBV6-1	TRBJ2-7	CASSPSGVGPYEQYF	TGTGCCAGCAGCCCATCGGGGGTGGGACCCTACGAGCAGTACTTC
.	.	TRBV7-2	TRBJ2-1	CASSSYLDFPGFLEQFF	TGTGCCAGCAGCTCATATCTGGACTTCCCGGGGTTCCTGGAGCAGTTCTTC
TRBD2	.	TRBV5-4	TRBJ2-1	CASSDGLAGYNEQFF	TGTGCCAGCAGCGACGGACTAGCGGGGTACAATGAGCAGTTCTTC
.	.	TRBV19	TRBJ1-5	CASRGAILEPQHF	TGTGCCAGTCGGGGGGCTATTTTGGAGCCCCAGCATTTT
TRBD2	.	TRBV7-9	TRBJ2-1	CASSLISGGVNEQFF	TGTGCCAGCAGCTTAATAAGCGGGGGGGTCAATGAGCAGTTCTTC
.	.	TRBV5-5	TRBJ1-4	CASSPPTATNEKLFF	TGTGCCAGCAGCCCTCCTACAGCAACTAATGAAAAACTGTTTTTT
TRBD1	.	TRBV11-2	TRBJ1-2	CASSSDRGGYTF	TGTGCCAGCAGCTCCGACAGGGGTGGCTACACCTTC
.	few	TRBV9	TRBJ2-2	CASSVDHGIPPGELFF	TGTGCCAGCAGCGTAGATCACGGGATACCACCCGGGGAGCTGTTTTTT
.	.	TRBV27	TRBJ1-5	CASSLQGGAQPQHF	TGTGCCAGCAGTTTACAGGGTGGGGCTCAGCCCCAGCATTTT
.	medium-sized	TRBV2	TRBJ2-7	CASSVLAVVEQYF	TGTGCCAGCAGTGTCCTGGCGGTGGTTGAGCAGTACTTC
TRBD2	.	TRBV11-2	TRBJ2-1	CASSSYRTSGRNEQFF	TGTGCCAGCAGCTCCTACCGGACTAGCGGGAGGAATGAGCAGTTCTTC
TRBD2	.	TRBV6-4	TRBJ2-5	CASSDPTRAPGGETQYF	TGTGCCAGCAGTGACCCGACTCGGGCCCCGGGGGGGGAGACCCAGTACTTC
TRBD2	.	TRBV4-1	TRBJ2-5	CASSQAGTRIRETQYF	TGCGCCAGCAGCCAAGCCGGGACTAGAATAAGAGAGACCCAGTACTTC
.	.	TRBV19	TRBJ1-2	CASSITGNYGYTF	TGTGCCAGTAGTATCACAGGGAACTATGGCTACACCTTC
TRBD2	.	TRBV27	TRBJ2-1	CASSKPGLAMSTEQFF	TGTGCCAGCAGTAAGCCGGGACTAGCTATGTCGACTGAGCAGTTCTTC
TRBD1	.	TRBV5-1	TRBJ1-1	CASSTTGGSVEAFF	TGCGCCAGCAGCACGACAGGGGGATCGGTTGAAGCTTTCTTT
TRBD2	.	TRBV7-8	TRBJ2-3	CASSSGLAGGTDTQYF	TGTGCCAGCAGCTCCGGTCTAGCGGGTGGCACAGATACGCAGTATTTT
.	.	TRBV5-4	TRBJ2-5	CASRRDSGETQYF	TGTGCCAGCAGGAGGGACAGCGGGGAGACCCAGTACTTC
.	.	TRBV29-1	TRBJ2-3	CSVEDPVTETISTDTQYF	TGCAGCGTTGAAGACCCCGTGACCGAGACTATTAGCACAGATACGCAGTATTTT
TRBD2	.	TRBV4-2	TRBJ2-3	CASSQDPAGGGTDTQYF	TGTGCCAGCAGCCAAGATCCAGCGGGAGGTGGGACAGATACGCAGTATTTT
TRBD2	.	TRBV7-3	TRBJ2-1	CASSSGLAIGEQFF	TGTGCCAGCAGCTCGGGACTAGCGATAGGTGAGCAGTTCTTC
TRBD2	.	TRBV4-3	TRBJ2-1	CASSQGGGKRWNEQFF	TGCGCCAGCAGCCAAGGGGGGGGAAAACGGTGGAATGAGCAGTTCTTC
.	.	TRBV11-2	TRBJ2-3	CASSLGAGTSTDTQYF	TGTGCCAGCAGCTTAGGGGCGGGGACGAGCACAGATACGCAGTATTTT
TRBD2	.	TRBV27	TRBJ2-2	CASNPGSGISTGELFF	TGTGCCAGCAACCCGGGTAGCGGGATAAGCACCGGGGAGCTGTTTTTT
TRBD1	once	TRBV5-1	TRBJ2-5	CASSPEGARVAQYF	TGCGCCAGCAGCCCAGAGGGGGCCCGGGTGGCCCAGTACTTC
.	.	TRBV6-6	TRBJ2-7	CASRRDSLRIYEQYF	TGTGCCAGCAGGCGGGACAGCTTGAGAATCTACGAGCAGTACTTC
.	.	TRBV29-1	TRBJ2-1	CSASRVGGNEQFF	TGCAGCGCCTCACGGGTAGGAGGGAATGAGCAGTTCTTC
.	.	TRBV30	TRBJ2-3	CAWCEGGVGTDTQYF	TGTGCCTGGTGCGAAGGGGGTGTCGGCACAGATACGCAGTATTTT
TRBD1	.	TRBV7-2	TRBJ2-3	CASSPPGQGGIF	TGTGCCAGCAGCCCCCCGGGACAGGGAGGGATTTTT
TRBD1	.	TRBV28	TRBJ1-2	CASNSLGQGASGYTF	TGTGCCAGCAACTCACTCGGACAGGGGGCAAGTGGCTACACCTTC
.	once	TRBV27	TRBJ2-3	CASSSPGKRPTDTQYF	TGTGCCAGCAGTTCCCCAGGGAAGAGACCCACAGATACGCAGTATTTT
.	.	TRBV15	TRBJ2-7	CATSRDRRTEYNEQYF	TGTGCCACCAGCAGAGATCGACGGACAGAGTACAACGAGCAGTACTTC
.	.	TRBV28	TRBJ1-5	CASSTHSGSNQPQHF	TGTGCCAGCTCCACACATTCGGGTAGCAATCAGCCCCAGCATTTT
TRBD1	once	TRBV11-1	TRBJ2-5	CASSLGTGYQETQYF	TGTGCCAGCAGCTTAGGGACAGGATACCAAGAGACCCAGTACTTC
TRBD1	.	TRBV10-3	TRBJ2-3	CATHDIQGDSDTQYF	TGTGCCACACACGATATACAGGGGGATTCCGATACGCAGTATTTT
TRBD1	.	TRBV7-6	TRBJ2-5	CASGHRGVGETQYF	TGTGCCAGCGGACACAGGGGGGTGGGAGAGACCCAGTACTTC
.	.	TRBV27	TRBJ2-7	CASSLSSGGRNAYEQYF	TGTGCCAGCAGTTTATCGTCGGGGGGCCGAAATGCCTACGAGCAGTACTTC
.	.	TRBV18	TRBJ2-1	CASFRVGNEQFF	TGTGCCAGCTTCAGGGTTGGCAATGAGCAGTTCTTC
.	.	TRBV5-1	TRBJ2-7	CASSIKWTEGEQYF	TGCGCCAGCAGCATCAAGTGGACAGAGGGCGAGCAGTACTTC
TRBD2	.	TRBV5-1	TRBJ2-3	CASSLMREADTQYF	TGCGCCAGCAGCTTGATGCGGGAGGCAGATACGCAGTATTTT
TRBD2	.	TRBV30	TRBJ2-2	CAWSETGGGELFF	TGTGCCTGGAGTGAAACGGGGGGTGGGGAGCTGTTTTTT
TRBD1	.	TRBV9	TRBJ1-3	CASSVATGQGLGNTIYF	TGTGCCAGCAGCGTCGCAACGGGACAGGGTCTTGGAAACACCATATATTTT
TRBD1	.	TRBV7-2	TRBJ2-7	CASSYWTGYEQYF	TGTGCCAGCAGCTACTGGACAGGCTACGAGCAGTACTTC
.	.	TRBV7-9	TRBJ1-2	CASSLRGTNYGYTF	TGTGCCAGCAGCTTACGGGGAACTAACTATGGCTACACCTTC
.	.	TRBV28	TRBJ2-7	CATNRGLRTYEQYF	TGTGCCACCAACCGGGGACTCCGGACCTACGAGCAGTACTTC
TRBD2	.	TRBV15	TRBJ2-7	CATSGGLAGGVNEQYF	TGTGCCACCAGCGGGGGACTAGCGGGGGGCGTCAACGAGCAGTACTTC
TRBD1	.	TRBV18	TRBJ1-4	CASSRWTGRDEKLFF	TGTGCCAGCTCACGTTGGACAGGGAGGGACGAAAAACTGTTTTTT
.	.	TRBV7-8	TRBJ2-2	CASSFRGGSTGELFF	TGTGCCAGCTCCTTTAGGGGGGGCAGCACCGGGGAGCTGTTTTTT
TRBD2	.	TRBV19	TRBJ2-2	CASSIAGGTNTGELFF	TGTGCCAGTAGTATCGCGGGGGGTACGAACACCGGGGAGCTGTTTTTT
.	.	TRBV19	TRBJ1-5	CASSIDRAYNQPQHF	TGTGCCAGTAGTATTGACAGAGCATACAATCAGCCCCAGCATTTT
.	.	TRBV6-5	TRBJ1-5	CASSYSVAGRQPQHF	TGTGCCAGCAGTTACTCGGTGGCAGGGCGCCAGCCCCAGCATTTT